This T cell receptor (beta chain) appears in the sequencing data of a study of human T cells and chemical hapten exposure. About the study: Patients having alopecia areata, totalis or universalis were mostly female. Variability of per-sample TCR yields stemmed mainly from small differences in pooled library volume.

With respect to this clonotype: Its antigen is undetermined.

The study used a library that attached unique molecular identifiers to individual cDNA molecules. TCRdb recomputed calls from the RACE reads with MiXCR, one row per CDR3 protein. The data hold tens of thousands of distinct CDR3 sequences, with about 6.3% observed a single time. Findings and limits, study-wide: High-frequency TCRs, those above 1 in 1000, stayed the same after DPC sensitization.

Per the germline V gene, CDR1 is SGHVS and CDR2 is FQNEAQ. V was trimmed by 5 bases and J by 5 bases, leaving 12 bases between them. This CDR3 spans 13 amino acids. The time point: patch test 2, 6 weeks after DPC sensitization. The treatment is: therapeutic diphenylcyclopropenone sensitization with weekly scalp DPC. This receptor was taken from a woman in her twenties or thirties with alopecia areata. Some clones in this sample may be carry-over from other donors' samples. This chain uses TRBV7-8 with TRBJ1-1, with D tentatively TRBD1 (5 bases). Here the sequenced sample was whole blood, taken in connection with sensitization to the hapten diphenylcyclopropenone (DPC). CDR3 in DNA: TGTGCCAGCAGCGTACAGGATGGTACTGAAGCTTTCTTT. Translated, it gives CASSVQDGTEAFF.